This T cell receptor beta chain was captured in a study of T cell repertoires in cytomegalovirus infection. Study-wide context: Selected CMV epitopes included recently identified HLA-C-restricted ones as well as well-studied HLA-B-restricted ones. In public TCR beta signatures, there were indications of both CMV infection and matching HLA type. Findings and caveats of the study: Cumulative frequency of public TCR beta families picked out carriers of CMV plus the relevant HLA. Predominance within the ex vivo response was attributable to HLA-C-restricted CMV-specific TCR beta clonotypes.

Concerning this clonotype itself: Its specificity is unknown.

In TCRdb, the reads were re-called with MiXCR into one record per CDR3 protein. The sample consists of nearly 700,000 distinct CDR3 sequences, around 31% of them appearing once. The germline gives CDR1 SSHAT, CDR2 FNYEAQ (reference sequence). The CDR3 contains 16 residues. The V gene lost 5 bases and the J gene lost 6 bases, with 19 bases spanning the gap. The sequence derives from a human donor in good health (CMV status not recorded). Some clones in this sample may be carry-over from other donors' samples. This rearrangement joins TRBV7-7 to TRBJ2-2; no clear D gene. This material consisted of cultured PBMCs, taken from culture after CMV antigen stimulation. CDR3 DNA: TGTGCCAGCAGCCCGAGATCGGTAGTCTACGCCGGGGAGCTGTTTTTT. It yields the protein CASSPRSVVYAGELFF.